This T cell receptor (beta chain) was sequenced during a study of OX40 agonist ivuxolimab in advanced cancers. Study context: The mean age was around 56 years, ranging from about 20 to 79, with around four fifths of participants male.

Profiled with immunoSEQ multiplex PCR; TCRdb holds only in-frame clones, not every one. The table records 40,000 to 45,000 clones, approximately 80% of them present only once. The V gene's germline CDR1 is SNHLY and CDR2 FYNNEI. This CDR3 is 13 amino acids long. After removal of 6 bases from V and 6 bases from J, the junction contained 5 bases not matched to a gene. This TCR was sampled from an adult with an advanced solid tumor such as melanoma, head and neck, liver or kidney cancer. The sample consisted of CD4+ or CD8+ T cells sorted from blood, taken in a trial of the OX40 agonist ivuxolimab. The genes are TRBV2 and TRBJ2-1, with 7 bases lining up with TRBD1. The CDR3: CASSLGTANEQFF. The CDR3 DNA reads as TGTGCCAGCAGCCTAGGGACAGCCAATGAGCAGTTCTTC.